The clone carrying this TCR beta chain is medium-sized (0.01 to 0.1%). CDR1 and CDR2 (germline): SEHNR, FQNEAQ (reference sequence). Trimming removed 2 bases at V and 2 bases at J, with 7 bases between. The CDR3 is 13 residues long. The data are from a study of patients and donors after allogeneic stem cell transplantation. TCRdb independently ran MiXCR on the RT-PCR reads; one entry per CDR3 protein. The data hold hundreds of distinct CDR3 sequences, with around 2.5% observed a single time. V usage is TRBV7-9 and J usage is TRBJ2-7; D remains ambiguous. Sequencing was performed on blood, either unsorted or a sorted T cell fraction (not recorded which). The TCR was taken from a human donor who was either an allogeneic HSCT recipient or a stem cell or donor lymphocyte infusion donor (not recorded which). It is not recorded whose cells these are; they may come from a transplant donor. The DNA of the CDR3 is TGTGCCAGCAGCTTACCAGGAGCCTACGAGCAGTACTTC. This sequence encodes CASSLPGAYEQYF.